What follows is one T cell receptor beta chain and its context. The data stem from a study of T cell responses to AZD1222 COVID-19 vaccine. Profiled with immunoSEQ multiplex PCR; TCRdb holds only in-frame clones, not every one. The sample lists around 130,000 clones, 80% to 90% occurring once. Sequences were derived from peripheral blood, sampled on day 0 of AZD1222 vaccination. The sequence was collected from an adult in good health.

The CDR3 DNA follows: TGTGCCAGTAGGCAGGGTCCCAAAAACATTCAGTACTTC. Its translation: CASRQGPKNIQYF. This chain joins TRBV19 and TRBJ2-4; D might be TRBD1 (5 bases). This CDR3 has 13 residues. Germline V lookup: CDR1 LNHDA, CDR2 SQIVND (reference sequence). V lost 6 bases, J lost 2 bases, and 8 bases lay in between.